Sequencing of this TCR beta chain was carried out in a study of T cells after yellow fever vaccination. General study findings and limits: FACS-sorted repertoires could contain abundant clonotypes contaminating from the bulk population.

The CDR3 is made up of 13 amino acids. CDR1 and CDR2 from the germline V gene are SGHTA and FQGTGA. This clonotype has just a few counts. As yet, its antigen is unknown. A junction end diverges from the germline sequence, so it may reflect a read error. Researchers made TCR cDNA using 5'RACE template switching, and this step added a universal primer site and UMIs. TCRdb re-derived calls from the 5' RACE reads in MiXCR, one entry per CDR3 protein. The data show more than 350,000 distinct CDR3 sequences, approximately 10% seen once. This specimen was PBMCs, taken on the day of the first yellow fever vaccination. The chain recombines TRBV7-3 with TRBJ2-1; the match to TRBD1 covers 7 bases. The receptor was derived from a young man who received the YFV17D yellow fever vaccine. CDR3 nucleotides: TGTGCCAGCAGCCCGTCGACAGGGCTTCATCATGTCTTC. Translating it yields CASSPSTGLHHVF.